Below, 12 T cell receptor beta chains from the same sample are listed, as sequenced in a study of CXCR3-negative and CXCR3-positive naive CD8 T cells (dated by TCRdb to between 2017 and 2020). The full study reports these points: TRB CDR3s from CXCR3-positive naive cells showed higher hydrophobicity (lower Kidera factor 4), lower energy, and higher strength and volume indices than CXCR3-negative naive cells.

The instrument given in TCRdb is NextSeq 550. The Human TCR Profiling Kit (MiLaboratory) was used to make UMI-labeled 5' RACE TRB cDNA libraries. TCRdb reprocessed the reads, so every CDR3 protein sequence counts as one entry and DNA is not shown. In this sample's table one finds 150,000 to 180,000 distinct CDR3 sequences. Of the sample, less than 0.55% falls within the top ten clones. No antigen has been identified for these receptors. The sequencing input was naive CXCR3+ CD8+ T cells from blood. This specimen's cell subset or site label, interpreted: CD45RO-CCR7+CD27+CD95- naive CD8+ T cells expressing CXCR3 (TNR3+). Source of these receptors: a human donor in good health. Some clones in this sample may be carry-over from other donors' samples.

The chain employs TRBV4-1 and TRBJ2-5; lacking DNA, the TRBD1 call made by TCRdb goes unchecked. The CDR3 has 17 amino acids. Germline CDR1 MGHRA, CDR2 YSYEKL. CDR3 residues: CASSQDGGGTDKETQYF.

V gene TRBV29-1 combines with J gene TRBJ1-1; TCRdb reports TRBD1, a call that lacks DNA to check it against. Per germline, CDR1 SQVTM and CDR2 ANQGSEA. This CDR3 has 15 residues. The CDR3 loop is CSVEGRTGLKTEAFF. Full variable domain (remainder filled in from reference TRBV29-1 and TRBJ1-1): SAVISQKPSRDICQRGTSLTIQCQVDSQVTMMFWYRQQPGQSLTLIATANQGSEATYESGFVIDKFPISRPNLTFSTLTVSNMSPEDSSIYLCSVEGRTGLKTEAFFGQGTRLTVV.

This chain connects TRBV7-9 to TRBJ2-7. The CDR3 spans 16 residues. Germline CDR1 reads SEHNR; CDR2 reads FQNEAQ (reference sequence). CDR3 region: CASSLAWSADGNEQYF.

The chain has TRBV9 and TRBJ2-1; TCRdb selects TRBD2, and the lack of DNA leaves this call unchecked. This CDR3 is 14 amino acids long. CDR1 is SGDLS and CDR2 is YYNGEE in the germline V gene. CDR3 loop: CASSVASSPNEQFF.

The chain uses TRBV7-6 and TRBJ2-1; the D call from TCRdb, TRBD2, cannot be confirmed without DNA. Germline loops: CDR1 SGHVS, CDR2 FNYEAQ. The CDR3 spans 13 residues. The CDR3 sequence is CTSSLEGYNEQFF.

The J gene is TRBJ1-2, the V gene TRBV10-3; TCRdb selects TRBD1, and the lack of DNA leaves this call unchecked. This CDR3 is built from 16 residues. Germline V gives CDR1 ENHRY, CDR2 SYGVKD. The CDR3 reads CAISGALDSFNYGYTF.

The CDR3 reads CASSETSGVSTGELFF. The chain couples TRBV3-1 to TRBJ2-2; the TCRdb D gene call, TRBD2, has no DNA to confirm it. The CDR3 loop spans 16 amino acids. Germline loops: CDR1 LGHDT, CDR2 YNNKEL (reference sequence).

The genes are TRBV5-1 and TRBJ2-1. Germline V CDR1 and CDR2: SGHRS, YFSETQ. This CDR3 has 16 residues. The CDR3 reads CASMQVGGGSYNEQFF.

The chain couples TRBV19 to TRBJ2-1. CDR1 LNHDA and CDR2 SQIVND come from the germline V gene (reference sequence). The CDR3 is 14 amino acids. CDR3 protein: CASSIGSENNEQFF.

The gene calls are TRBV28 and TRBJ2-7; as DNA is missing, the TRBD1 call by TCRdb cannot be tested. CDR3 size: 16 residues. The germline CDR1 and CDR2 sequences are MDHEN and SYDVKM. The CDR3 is CASRNDRVGTTYEQYF.

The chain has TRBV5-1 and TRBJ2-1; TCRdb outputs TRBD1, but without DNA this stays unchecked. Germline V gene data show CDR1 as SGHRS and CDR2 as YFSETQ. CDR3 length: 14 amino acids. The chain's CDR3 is CASSSGDRGQEQFF.

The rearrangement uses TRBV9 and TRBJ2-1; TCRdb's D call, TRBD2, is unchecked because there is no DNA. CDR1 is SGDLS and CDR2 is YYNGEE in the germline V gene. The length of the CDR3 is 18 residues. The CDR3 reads CASSVVGLAGANYNEQFF. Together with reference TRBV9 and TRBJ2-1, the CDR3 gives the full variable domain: DSGVTQTPKHLITATGQRVTLRCSPRSGDLSVYWYQQSLDQGLQFLIQYYNGEERAKGNILERFSAQQFPDLHSELNLSSLELGDSALYFCASSVVGLAGANYNEQFFGPGTRLTVL.